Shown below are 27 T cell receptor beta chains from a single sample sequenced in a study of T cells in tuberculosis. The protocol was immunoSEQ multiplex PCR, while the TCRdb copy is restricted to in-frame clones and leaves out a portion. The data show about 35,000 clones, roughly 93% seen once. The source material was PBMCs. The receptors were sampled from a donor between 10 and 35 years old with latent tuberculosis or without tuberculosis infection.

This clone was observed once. The CDR3 region has the DNA TGTGCCAGCAGCTTAACGTCGGCAGATACGCAGTATTTT. Its protein is CASSLTSADTQYF. The chain has TRBV7-3 and TRBJ2-3; D gene ambiguous. This CDR3 region has 13 residues. The V end was cut by 0 bases, the J end by 4 bases, with 5 bases between. Germline values: CDR1 SGHTA, CDR2 FQGTGA.

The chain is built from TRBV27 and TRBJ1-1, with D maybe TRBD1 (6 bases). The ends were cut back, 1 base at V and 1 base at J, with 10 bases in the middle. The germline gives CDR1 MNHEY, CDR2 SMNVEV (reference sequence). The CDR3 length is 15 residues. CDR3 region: CASSLFPGENTEAFF. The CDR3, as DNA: TGTGCCAGCAGTTTATTTCCAGGGGAGAACACTGAAGCTTTCTTT.

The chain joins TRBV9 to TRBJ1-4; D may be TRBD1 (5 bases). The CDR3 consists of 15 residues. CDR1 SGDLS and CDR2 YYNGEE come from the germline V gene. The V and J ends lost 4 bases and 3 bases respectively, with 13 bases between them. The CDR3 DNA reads TGTGCCAGCAGCCTGGGGCTTTCTGCTAATGAAAAACTGTTTTTT. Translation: CASSLGLSANEKLFF.

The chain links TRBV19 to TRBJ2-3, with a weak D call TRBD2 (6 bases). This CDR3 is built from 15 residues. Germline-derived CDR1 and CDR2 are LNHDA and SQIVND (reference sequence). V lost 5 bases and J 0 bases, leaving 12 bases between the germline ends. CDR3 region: CASSPWDSSTDTQYF. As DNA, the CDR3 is TGTGCCAGTAGTCCCTGGGACTCGAGCACAGATACGCAGTATTTT.

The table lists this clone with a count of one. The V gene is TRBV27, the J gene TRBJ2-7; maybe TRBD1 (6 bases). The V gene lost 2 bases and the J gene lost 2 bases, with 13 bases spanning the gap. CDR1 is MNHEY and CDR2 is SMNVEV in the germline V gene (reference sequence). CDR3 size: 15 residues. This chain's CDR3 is CASSLQGTPPYEQYF. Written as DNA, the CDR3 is TGTGCCAGCAGTTTACAGGGGACACCCCCCTACGAGCAGTACTTC.

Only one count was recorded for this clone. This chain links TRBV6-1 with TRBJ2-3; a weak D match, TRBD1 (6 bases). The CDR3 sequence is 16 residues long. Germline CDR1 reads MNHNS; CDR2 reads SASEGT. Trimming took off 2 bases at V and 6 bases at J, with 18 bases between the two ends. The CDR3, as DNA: TGTGCCAGCAGTGAATTTCCTACCCCAGGGGTGGATACGCAGTATTTT. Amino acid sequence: CASSEFPTPGVDTQYF.

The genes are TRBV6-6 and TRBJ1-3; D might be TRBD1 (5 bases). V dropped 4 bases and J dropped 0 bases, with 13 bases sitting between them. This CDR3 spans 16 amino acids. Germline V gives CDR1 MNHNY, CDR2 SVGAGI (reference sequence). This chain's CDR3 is CASSSGIRHSGNTIYF. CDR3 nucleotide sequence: TGTGCCAGCAGTTCAGGGATCAGACACTCTGGAAACACCATATATTTT.

CDR3 nucleotides: TGTGCCTGGAGTGTTGGGCTAGCGGGGGGAGATACGCATTTCTTC. It yields the protein CAWSVGLAGGDTHFF. The V call is TRBV30, the J call TRBJ2-1, with 11 positions matching TRBD2. After removal of 0 bases from V and 16 bases from J, the junction contained 14 bases not matched to a gene. Germline V CDR1 and CDR2: GTSNPN, SVGIG (reference sequence). The CDR3 contains 15 residues.

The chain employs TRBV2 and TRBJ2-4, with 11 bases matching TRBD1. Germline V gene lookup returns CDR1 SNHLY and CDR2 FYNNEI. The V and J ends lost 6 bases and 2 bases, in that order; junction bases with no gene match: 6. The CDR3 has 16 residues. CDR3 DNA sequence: TGTGCCAGCAGAGGAGGACAGGGGGCACCCAAAAACATTCAGTACTTC. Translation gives CASRGGQGAPKNIQYF.

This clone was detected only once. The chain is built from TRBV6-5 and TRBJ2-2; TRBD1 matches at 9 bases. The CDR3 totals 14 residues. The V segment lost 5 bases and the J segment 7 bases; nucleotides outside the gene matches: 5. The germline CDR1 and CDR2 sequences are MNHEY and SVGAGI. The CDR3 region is CASSHRGQIGELFF. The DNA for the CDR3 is TGTGCCAGCAGTCACAGGGGGCAAATCGGGGAGCTGTTTTTT.

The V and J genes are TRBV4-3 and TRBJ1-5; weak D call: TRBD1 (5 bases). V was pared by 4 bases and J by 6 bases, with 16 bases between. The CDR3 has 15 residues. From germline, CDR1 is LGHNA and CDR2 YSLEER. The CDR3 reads CASSPGLLRGQPQHF. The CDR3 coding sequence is TGCGCCAGCAGCCCGGGACTCTTACGGGGTCAGCCCCAGCATTTT.

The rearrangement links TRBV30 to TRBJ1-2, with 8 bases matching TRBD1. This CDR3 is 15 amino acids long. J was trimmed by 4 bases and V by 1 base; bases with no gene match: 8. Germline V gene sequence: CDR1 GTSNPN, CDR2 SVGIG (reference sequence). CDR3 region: CAWSAGRGQAYGYTF. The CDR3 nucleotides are TGTGCCTGGAGTGCGGGCAGGGGGCAGGCCTATGGCTACACCTTC.

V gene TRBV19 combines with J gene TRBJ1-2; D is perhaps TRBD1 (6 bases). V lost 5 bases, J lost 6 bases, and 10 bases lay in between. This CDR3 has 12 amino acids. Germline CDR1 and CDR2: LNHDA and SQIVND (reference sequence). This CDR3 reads CASSEQGNGYTF. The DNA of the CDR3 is TGTGCCAGTAGTGAACAGGGAAATGGCTACACCTTC.

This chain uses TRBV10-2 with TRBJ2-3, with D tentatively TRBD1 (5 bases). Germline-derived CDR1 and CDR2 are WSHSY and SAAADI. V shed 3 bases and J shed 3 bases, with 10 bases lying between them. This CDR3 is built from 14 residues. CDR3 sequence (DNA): TGCGCCAGCAGTGACAGGGAAGGGACAGATACGCAGTATTTT. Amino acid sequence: CASSDREGTDTQYF.

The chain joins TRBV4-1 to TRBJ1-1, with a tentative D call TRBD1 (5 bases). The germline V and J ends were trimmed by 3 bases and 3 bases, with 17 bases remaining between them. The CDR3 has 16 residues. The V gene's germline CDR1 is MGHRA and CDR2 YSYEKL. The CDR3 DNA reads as TGCGCCAGCAGCCAGGATGAGACCACCAGGGACACTGAAGCTTTCTTT. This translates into CASSQDETTRDTEAFF.

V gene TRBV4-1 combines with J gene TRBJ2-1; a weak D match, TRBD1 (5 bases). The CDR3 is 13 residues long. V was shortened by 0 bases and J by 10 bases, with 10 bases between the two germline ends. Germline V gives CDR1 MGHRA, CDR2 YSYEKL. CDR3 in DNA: TGCGCCAGCAGCCAAGACAGGGTTGGCGAGCAGTTCTTC. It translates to CASSQDRVGEQFF.

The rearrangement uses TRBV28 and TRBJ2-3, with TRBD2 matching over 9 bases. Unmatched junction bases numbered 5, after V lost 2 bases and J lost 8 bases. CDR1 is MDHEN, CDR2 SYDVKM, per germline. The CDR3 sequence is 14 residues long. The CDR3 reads CASSLAGGPSTQYF. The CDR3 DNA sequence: TGTGCCAGCAGTTTAGCGGGGGGGCCGAGTACGCAGTATTTT.

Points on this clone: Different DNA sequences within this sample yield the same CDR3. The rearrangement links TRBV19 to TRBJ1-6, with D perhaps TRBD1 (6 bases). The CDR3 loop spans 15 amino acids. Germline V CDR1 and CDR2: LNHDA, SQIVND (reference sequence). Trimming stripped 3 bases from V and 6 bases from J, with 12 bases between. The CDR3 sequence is CASSIAQGFNSPLHF. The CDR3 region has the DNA TGTGCCAGTAGTATCGCACAGGGATTTAATTCACCCCTCCACTTT. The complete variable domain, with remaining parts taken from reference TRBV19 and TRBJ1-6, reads DGGITQSPKYLFRKEGQNVTLSCEQNLNHDAMYWYRQDPGQGLRLIYYSQIVNDFQKGDIAEGYSVSREKKESFPLTVTSAQKNPTAFYLCASSIAQGFNSPLHFGNGTRLTVT.

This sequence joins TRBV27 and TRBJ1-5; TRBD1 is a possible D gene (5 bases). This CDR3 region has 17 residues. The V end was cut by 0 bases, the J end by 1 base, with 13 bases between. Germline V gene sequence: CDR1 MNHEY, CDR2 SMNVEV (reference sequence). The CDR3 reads CASSLSPGQGSNQPQHF. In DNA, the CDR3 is TGTGCCAGCAGTTTATCTCCAGGGCAAGGGAGCAATCAGCCCCAGCATTTT.

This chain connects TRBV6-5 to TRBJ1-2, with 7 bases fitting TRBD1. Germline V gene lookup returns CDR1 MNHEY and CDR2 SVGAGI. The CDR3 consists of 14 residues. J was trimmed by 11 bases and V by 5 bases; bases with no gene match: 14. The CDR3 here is CASSPETGFRKYTF. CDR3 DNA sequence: TGTGCCAGCAGTCCGGAGACAGGGTTTAGGAAGTACACCTTC.

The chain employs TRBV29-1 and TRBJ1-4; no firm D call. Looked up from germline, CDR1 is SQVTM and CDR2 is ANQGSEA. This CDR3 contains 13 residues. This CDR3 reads CSFTTPSEEKLFF. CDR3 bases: TGCAGTTTCACGACACCCTCAGAGGAAAAACTGTTTTTT. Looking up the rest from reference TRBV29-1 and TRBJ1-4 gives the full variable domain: SAVISQKPSRDICQRGTSLTIQCQVDSQVTMMFWYRQQPGQSLTLIATANQGSEATYESGFVIDKFPISRPNLTFSTLTVSNMSPEDSSIYLCSFTTPSEEKLFFGSGTQLSVL.

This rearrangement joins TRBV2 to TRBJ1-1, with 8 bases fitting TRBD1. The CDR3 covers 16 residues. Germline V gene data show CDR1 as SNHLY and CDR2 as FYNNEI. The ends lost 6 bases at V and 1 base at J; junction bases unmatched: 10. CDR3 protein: CASRESKDRGNTEAFF. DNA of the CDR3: TGTGCCAGCAGGGAATCGAAAGACAGGGGGAACACTGAAGCTTTCTTT.

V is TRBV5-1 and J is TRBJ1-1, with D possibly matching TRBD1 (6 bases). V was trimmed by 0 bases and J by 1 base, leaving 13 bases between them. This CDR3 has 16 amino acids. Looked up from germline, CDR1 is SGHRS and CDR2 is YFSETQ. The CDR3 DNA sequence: TGCGCCAGCAGCTTGGGGTGGACAGAGACGAACACTGAAGCTTTCTTT. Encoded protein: CASSLGWTETNTEAFF.

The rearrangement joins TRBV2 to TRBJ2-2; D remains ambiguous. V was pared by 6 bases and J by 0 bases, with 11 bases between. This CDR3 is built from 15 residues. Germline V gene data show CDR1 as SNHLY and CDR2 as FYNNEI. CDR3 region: CASRAWSANTGELFF. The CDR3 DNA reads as TGTGCCAGCAGGGCTTGGTCAGCGAACACCGGGGAGCTGTTTTTT.

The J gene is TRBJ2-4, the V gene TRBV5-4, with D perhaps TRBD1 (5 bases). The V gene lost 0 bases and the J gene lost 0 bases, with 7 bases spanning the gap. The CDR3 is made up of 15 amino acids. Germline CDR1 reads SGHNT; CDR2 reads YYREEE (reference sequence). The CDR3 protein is CASSLGGPAKNIQYF. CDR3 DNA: TGTGCCAGCAGCTTGGGGGGCCCAGCCAAAAACATTCAGTACTTC.

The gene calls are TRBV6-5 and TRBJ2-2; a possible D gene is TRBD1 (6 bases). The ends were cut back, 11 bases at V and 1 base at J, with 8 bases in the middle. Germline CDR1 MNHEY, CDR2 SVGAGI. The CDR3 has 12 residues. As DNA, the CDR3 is TGTGCCGCCAGGGGGAACACCGGGGAGCTGTTTTTT. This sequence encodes CAARGNTGELFF.

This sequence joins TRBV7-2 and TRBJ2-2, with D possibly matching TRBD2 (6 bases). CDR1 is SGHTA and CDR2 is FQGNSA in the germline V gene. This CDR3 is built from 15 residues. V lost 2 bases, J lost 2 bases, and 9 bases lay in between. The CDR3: CASSLLGGNTGELFF. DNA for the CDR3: TGTGCCAGCAGCTTACTCGGGGGTAACACCGGGGAGCTGTTTTTT.